These 3 T cell receptor beta chains share one sample of origin, sequenced in a study of T-cell memory formation after mild COVID-19. From the 5' RACE reads, TCRdb called clonotypes with MiXCR, one entry per CDR3 protein. The sample includes hundreds of thousands of distinct CDR3 sequences, around 20% of them seen just once. The sequencing sample was made of PBMCs or a T cell subset sorted from them (not recorded which). Receptor source: an adult woman who had mild COVID-19 (a few samples of this study predate the infection). Cell type and time point are not known.

Only a few counts were recorded for this clonotype. The chain employs TRBV13 and TRBJ2-2, with D possibly being TRBD1 or TRBD2 (5 bases each). V was clipped by 0 bases and J by 0 bases, with 14 bases between them. Germline CDR1 PRHDT, CDR2 FYEKMQ (reference sequence). This CDR3 spans 18 amino acids. The CDR3 sequence is CASSLGILGTANTGELFF. The DNA of the CDR3 is TGTGCCAGCAGCTTAGGAATCCTTGGGACGGCGAACACCGGGGAGCTGTTTTTT.

This clonotype has ten or more counts. J is TRBJ2-3 and V is TRBV7-3, with a tentative D call TRBD2 (5 bases). The length of the CDR3 is 16 residues. V dropped 6 bases and J dropped 2 bases, with 18 bases sitting between them. CDR1 and CDR2 from the germline V gene are SGHTA and FQGTGA. CDR3 sequence reads: CASSPHPGLPTDTQYF. CDR3 DNA: TGTGCCAGCAGTCCCCACCCAGGACTTCCCACAGATACGCAGTATTTT.

This sequence joins TRBV12-5 and TRBJ1-2; D call uncertain. V was trimmed by 4 bases and J by 4 bases, leaving 7 bases between them. From germline, CDR1 is LGHNT and CDR2 FRNRAP. The length of the CDR3 is 12 residues. CDR3 region: CASGSPAYGYTF. CDR3 coding DNA: TGTGCTAGTGGTTCCCCGGCCTATGGCTACACCTTC.